This T cell receptor beta chain emerged from a study of T cell changes during pregnancy in multiple sclerosis. Germline loops: CDR1 MNHEY, CDR2 SMNVEV (reference sequence). V was clipped by 5 bases and J by 2 bases; unmatched bases: 2. The CDR3 runs to 14 residues. Profiled with immunoSEQ multiplex PCR; TCRdb holds only in-frame clones, not every one. The sample consists of about 120,000 clones, approximately 95% of them appearing once. This TCR was sampled from a female donor with multiple sclerosis, enrolled in a pregnancy study. The sequencing used peripheral blood, collected before pregnancy. The chain recombines TRBV27 with TRBJ2-3, with 9 bases that match TRBD2. This CDR3 reads CASSRTSATDTQYF. The CDR3 nucleotides read TGTGCCAGCAGTCGGACTAGCGCCACAGATACGCAGTATTTT.